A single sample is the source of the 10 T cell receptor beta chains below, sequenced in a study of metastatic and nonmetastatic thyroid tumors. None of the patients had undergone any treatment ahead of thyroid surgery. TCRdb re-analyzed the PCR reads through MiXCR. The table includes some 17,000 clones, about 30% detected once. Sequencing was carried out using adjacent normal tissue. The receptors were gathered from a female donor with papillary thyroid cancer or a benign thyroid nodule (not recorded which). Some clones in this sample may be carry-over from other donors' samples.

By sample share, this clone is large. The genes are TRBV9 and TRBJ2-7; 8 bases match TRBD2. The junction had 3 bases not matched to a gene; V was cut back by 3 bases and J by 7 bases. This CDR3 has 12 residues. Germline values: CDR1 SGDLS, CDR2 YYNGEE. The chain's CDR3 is CASSGERGEQYF. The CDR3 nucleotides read TGTGCCAGCAGCGGGGAGCGGGGGGAGCAGTACTTC.

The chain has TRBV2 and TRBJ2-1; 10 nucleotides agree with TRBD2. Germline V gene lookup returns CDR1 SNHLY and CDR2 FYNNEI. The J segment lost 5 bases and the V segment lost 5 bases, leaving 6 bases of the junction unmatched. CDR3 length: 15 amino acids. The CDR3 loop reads CASSPRTSGDNEQFF. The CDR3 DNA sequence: TGTGCCAGCAGTCCCAGGACTAGCGGAGACAATGAGCAGTTCTTC.

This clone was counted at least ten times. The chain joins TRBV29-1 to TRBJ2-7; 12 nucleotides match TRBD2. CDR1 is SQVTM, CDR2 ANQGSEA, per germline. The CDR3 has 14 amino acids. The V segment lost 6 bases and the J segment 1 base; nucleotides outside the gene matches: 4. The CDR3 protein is CSVAGTSGSYEQYF. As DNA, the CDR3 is TGCAGCGTAGCCGGGACTAGCGGGTCCTACGAGCAGTACTTC.

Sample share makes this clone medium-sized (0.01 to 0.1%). This chain's CDR3 is CASSLGESAQYF. DNA for the CDR3: TGCGCCAGCAGCTTGGGGGAGTCGGCGCAGTATTTT. The V and J genes are TRBV5-1 and TRBJ2-3; tentatively, D is TRBD2 (5 bases). In germline, CDR1 is SGHRS, CDR2 YFSETQ. The CDR3 is 12 amino acids. The V end was cut by 0 bases, the J end by 10 bases, with 9 bases between. Filled out from reference TRBV5-1 and TRBJ2-3, the complete variable domain reads KAGVTQTPRYLIKTRGQQVTLSCSPISGHRSVSWYQQTPGQGLQFLFEYFSETQRNKGNFPGRFSGRQFSNSRSEMNVSTLELGDSALYLCASSLGESAQYFGPGTRLTVL.

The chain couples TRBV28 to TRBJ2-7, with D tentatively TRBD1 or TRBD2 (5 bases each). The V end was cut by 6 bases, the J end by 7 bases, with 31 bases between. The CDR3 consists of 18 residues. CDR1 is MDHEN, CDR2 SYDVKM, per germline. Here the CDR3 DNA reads TGTGCCAGCAGCCCCACCCCCTCCCTCGGGACCCCATGGGAGGAGCAGTACTTC. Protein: CASSPTPSLGTPWEEQYF.

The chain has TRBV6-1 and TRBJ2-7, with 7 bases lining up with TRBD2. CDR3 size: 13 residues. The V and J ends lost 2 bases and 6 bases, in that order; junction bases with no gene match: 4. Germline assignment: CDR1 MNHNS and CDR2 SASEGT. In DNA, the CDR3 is TGTGCCAGCAGTGAACTTGGGGGGGGCGAGCAGTACTTC. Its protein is CASSELGGGEQYF.

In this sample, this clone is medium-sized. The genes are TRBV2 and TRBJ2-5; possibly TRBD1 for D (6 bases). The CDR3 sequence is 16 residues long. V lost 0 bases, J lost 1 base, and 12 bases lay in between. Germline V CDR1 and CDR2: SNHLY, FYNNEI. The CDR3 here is CASSEADSTFQETQYF. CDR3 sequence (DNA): TGTGCCAGCAGTGAAGCGGACAGTACCTTCCAAGAGACCCAGTACTTC.

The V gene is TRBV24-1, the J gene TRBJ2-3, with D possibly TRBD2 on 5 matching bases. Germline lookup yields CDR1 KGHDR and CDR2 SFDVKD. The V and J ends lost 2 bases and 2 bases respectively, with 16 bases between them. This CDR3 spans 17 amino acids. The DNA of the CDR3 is TGTGCCACCAGTGATTCCCTAATGGCGGGCGTCACAGATACGCAGTATTTT. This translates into CATSDSLMAGVTDTQYF.

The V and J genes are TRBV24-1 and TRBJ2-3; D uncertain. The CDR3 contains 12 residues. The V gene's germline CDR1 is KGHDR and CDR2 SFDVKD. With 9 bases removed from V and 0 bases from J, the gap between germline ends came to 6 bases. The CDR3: CATGTSTDTQYF. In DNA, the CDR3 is TGTGCCACCGGAACTAGCACAGATACGCAGTATTTT.

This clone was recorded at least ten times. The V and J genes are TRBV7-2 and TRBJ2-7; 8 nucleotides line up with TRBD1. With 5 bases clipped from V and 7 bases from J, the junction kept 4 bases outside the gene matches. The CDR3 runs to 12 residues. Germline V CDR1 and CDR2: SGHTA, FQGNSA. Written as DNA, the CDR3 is TGTGCCAGCAGCCCAGGACAGGGAGAGCAGTACTTC. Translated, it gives CASSPGQGEQYF.